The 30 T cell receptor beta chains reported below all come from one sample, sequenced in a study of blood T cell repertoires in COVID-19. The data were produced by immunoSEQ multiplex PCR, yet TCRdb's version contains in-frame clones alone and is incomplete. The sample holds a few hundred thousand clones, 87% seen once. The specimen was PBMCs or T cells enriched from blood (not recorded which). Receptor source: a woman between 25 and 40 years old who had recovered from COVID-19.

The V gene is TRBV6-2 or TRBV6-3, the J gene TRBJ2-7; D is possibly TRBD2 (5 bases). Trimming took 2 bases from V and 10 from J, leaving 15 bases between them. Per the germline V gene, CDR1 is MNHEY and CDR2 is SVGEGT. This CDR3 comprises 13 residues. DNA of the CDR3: TGTGCCAGCAGTTACGTCCCCGAGCGGCAACAGTACTTC. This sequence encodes CASSYVPERQQYF.

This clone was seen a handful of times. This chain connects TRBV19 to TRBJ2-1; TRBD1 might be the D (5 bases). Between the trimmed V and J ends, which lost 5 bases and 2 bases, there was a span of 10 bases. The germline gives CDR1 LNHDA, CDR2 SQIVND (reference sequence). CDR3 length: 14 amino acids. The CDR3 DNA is TGTGCCAGTAGTGCACAGGCCACCTACAATGAGCAGTTCTTC. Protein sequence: CASSAQATYNEQFF.

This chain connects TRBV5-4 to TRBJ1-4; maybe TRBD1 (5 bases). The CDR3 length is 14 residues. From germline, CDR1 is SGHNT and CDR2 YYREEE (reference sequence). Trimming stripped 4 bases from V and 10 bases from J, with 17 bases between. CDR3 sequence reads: CASSLEGLGAKLFF. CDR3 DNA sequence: TGTGCCAGCAGCCTGGAGGGTCTTGGGGCAAAACTGTTTTTT.

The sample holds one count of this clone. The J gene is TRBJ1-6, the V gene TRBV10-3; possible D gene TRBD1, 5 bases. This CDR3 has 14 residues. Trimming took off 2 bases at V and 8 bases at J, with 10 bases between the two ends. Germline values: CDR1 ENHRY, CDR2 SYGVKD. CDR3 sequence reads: CAISETGQDSPLHF. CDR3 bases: TGTGCCATCAGTGAGACCGGACAAGATTCACCCCTCCACTTT.

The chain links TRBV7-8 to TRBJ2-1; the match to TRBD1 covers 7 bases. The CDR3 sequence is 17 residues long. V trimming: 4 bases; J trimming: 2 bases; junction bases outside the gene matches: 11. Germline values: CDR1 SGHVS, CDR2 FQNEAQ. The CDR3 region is CASSSDRAFRPYNEQFF. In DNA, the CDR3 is TGTGCCAGCAGCTCTGACAGGGCCTTCCGCCCCTACAATGAGCAGTTCTTC.

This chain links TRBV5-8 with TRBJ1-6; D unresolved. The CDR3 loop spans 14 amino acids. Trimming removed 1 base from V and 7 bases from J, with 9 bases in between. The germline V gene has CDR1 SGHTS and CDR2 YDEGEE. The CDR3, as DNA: TGTGCCAGCAGCTTGCGCGTCGGGAATTCACCCCTCCACTTT. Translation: CASSLRVGNSPLHF. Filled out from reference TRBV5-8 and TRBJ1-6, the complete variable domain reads EAGVTQSPTHLIKTRGQQATLRCSPISGHTSVYWYQQALGLGLQFLLWYDEGEERNRGNFPPRFSGRQFPNYSSELNVNALELEDSALYLCASSLRVGNSPLHFGNGTRLTVT.

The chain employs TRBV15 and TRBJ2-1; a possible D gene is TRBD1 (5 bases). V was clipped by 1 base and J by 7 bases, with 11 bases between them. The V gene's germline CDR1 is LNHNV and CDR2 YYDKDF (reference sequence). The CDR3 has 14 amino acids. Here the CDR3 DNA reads TGTGCCACCAGCAGAGGGGAAAGGGGTAATGAGCAGTTCTTC. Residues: CATSRGERGNEQFF.

CDR3 sequence: CASSQGMVLDTIYF. CDR3 DNA sequence: TGCGCCAGCAGCCAGGGTATGGTCCTAGACACCATATATTTT. The rearrangement links TRBV5-1 to TRBJ1-3; TRBD1 might be the D (5 bases). The V end lost 4 bases, the J end lost 8 bases, and 16 bases lay between the germline ends. This CDR3 contains 14 residues. Germline CDR1 reads SGHRS; CDR2 reads YFSETQ.

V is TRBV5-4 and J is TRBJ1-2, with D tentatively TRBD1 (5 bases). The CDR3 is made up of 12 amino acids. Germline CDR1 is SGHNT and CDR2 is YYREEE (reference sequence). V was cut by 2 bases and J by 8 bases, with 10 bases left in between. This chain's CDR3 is CASSFGGDGYTF. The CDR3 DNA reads TGTGCCAGCAGCTTTGGAGGGGACGGCTACACCTTC.

In nucleotides, the CDR3 is TGTGCCAGTAGTCAAGGGGGTGCAGGGATGGAGACCCAGTACTTC. It encodes CASSQGGAGMETQYF. The chain employs TRBV19 and TRBJ2-5; D may be TRBD1 (6 bases). Trimming took 5 bases from V and 5 from J, leaving 18 bases between them. The CDR3 totals 15 residues. Per the germline V gene, CDR1 is LNHDA and CDR2 is SQIVND (reference sequence).

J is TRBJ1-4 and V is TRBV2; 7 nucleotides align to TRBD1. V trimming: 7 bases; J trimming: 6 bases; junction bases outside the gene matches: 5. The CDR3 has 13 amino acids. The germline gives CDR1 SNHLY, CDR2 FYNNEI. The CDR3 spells CASNIDRDEKLFF. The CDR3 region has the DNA TGTGCCAGCAATATAGACAGGGATGAAAAACTGTTTTTT.

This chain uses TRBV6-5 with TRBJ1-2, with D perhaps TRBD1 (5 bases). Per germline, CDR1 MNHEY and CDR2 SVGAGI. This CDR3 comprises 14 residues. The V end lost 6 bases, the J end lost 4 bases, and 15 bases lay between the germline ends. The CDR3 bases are TGTGCCAGCAGCCTCCGGGGGTGGTCCTATGGCTACACCTTC. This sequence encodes CASSLRGWSYGYTF.

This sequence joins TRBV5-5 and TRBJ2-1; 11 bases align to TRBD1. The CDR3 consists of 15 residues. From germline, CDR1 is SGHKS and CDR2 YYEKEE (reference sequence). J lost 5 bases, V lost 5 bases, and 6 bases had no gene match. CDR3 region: CASRPGTGGHNEQFF. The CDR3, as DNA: TGTGCCAGCAGGCCCGGGACAGGGGGGCACAATGAGCAGTTCTTC.

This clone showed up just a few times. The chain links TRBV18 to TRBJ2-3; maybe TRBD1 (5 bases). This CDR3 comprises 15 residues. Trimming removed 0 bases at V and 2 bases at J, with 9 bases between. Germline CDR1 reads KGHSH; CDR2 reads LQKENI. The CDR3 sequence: CASSPPQGYTDTQYF. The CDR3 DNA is TGTGCCAGCTCACCACCCCAGGGATACACAGATACGCAGTATTTT.

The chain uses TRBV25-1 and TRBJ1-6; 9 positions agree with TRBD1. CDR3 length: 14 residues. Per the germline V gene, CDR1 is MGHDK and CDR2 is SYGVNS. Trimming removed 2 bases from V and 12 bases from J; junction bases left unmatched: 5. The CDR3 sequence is CASSERGQGGPLHF. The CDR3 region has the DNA TGTGCCAGCAGTGAACGGGGACAGGGTGGACCCCTCCACTTT.

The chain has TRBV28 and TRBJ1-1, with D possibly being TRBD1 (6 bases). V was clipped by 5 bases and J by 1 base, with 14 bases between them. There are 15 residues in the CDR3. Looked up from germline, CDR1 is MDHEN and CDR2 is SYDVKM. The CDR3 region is CASSKQGSSNTEAFF. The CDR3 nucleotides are TGTGCCAGCAGTAAACAGGGATCGTCGAACACTGAAGCTTTCTTT.

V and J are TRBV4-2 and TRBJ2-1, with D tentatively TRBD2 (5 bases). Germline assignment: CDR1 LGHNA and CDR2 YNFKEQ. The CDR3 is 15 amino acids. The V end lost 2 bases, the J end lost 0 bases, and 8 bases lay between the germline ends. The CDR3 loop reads CASSQLGSSYNEQFF. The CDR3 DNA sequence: TGTGCCAGCAGCCAACTGGGGAGCTCCTACAATGAGCAGTTCTTC.

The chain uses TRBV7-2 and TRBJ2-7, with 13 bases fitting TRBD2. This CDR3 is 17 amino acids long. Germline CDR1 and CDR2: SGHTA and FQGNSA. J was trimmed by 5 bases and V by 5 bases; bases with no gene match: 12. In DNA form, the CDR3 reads TGTGCCAGCAGCCCAGTAACTAGCGGGGGGGGAAATAACGAGCAGTACTTC. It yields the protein CASSPVTSGGGNNEQYF.

The DNA of the CDR3 is TGTGCCATCTCGGGACAGGACGGCTACGAGCAGTACTTC. Its protein product is CAISGQDGYEQYF. The chain recombines TRBV10-3 with TRBJ2-7; 8 positions match TRBD1. V lost 8 bases, J lost 3 bases, and 6 bases stayed unmatched. This CDR3 region has 13 residues. Germline V gene data show CDR1 as ENHRY and CDR2 as SYGVKD.

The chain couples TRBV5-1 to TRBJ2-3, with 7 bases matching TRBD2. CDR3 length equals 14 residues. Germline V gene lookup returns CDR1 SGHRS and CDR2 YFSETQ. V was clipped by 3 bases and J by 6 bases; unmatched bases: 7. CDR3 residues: CASSSGGPPDTQYF. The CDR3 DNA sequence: TGCGCCAGCAGCTCGGGGGGTCCCCCGGATACGCAGTATTTT.

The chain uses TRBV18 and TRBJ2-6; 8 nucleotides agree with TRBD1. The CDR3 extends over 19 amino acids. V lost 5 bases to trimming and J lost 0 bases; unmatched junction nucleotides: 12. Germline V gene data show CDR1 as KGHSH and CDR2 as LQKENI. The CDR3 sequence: CASSSGAGQANSGANVLTF. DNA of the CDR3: TGTGCCAGCTCATCGGGGGCGGGACAGGCTAACTCTGGGGCCAACGTCCTGACTTTC.

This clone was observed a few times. The CDR3 reads CASSEQGRANEKLFF. In DNA, the CDR3 is TGTGCCAGCAGCGAACAGGGGCGAGCTAATGAAAAACTGTTTTTT. The V gene is TRBV9, the J gene TRBJ1-4, with 7 positions matching TRBD1. The junction had 5 bases not matched to a gene; V was cut back by 3 bases and J by 3 bases. The CDR3 has 15 residues. CDR1 and CDR2 from the germline V gene are SGDLS and YYNGEE.

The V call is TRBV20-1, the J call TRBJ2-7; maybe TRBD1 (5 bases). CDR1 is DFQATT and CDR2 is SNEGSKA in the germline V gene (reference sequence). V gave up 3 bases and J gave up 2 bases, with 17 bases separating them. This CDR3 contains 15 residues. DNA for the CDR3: TGCAGTGCTAGTTCTTGGGGCTCTACCCCCTACGAGCAGTACTTC. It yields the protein CSASSWGSTPYEQYF.

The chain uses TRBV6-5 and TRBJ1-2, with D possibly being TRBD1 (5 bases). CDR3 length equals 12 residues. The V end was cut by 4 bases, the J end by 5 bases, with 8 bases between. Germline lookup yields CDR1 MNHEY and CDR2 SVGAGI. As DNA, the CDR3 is TGTGCCAGCAGTTTCGGGGGTTATGGCTACACCTTC. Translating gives CASSFGGYGYTF.

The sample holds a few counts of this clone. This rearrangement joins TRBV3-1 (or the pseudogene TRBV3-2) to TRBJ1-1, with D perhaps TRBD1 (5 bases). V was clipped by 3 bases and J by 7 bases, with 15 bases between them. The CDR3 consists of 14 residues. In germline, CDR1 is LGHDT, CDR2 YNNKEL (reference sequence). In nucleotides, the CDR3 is TGTGCCAGCAGCCAGAGGGCGGGGGACTTTGAAGCTTTCTTT. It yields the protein CASSQRAGDFEAFF.

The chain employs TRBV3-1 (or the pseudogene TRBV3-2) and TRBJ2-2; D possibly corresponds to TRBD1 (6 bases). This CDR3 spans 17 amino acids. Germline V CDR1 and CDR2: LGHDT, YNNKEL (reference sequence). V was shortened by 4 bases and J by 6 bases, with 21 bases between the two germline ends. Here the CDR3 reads CASSRQGTGPRSGELFF. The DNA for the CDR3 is TGTGCCAGCAGCCGGCAGGGGACCGGGCCCCGATCCGGGGAGCTGTTTTTT.

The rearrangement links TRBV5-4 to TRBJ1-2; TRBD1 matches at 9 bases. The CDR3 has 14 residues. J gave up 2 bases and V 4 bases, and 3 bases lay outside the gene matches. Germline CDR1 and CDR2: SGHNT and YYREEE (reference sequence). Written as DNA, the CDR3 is TGTGCCAGCAGCGTCGGGACAGGGAACTATGGCTACACCTTC. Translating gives CASSVGTGNYGYTF. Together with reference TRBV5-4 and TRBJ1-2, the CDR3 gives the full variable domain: ETGVTQSPTHLIKTRGQQVTLRCSSQSGHNTVSWYQQALGQGPQFIFQYYREEENGRGNFPPRFSGLQFPNYSSELNVNALELDDSALYLCASSVGTGNYGYTFGSGTRLTVV.

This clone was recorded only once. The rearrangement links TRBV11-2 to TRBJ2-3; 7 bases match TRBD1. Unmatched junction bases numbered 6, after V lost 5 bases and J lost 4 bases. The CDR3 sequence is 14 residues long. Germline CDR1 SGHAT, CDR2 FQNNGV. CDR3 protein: CASSPTGAADTQYF. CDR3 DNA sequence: TGTGCCAGCAGCCCAACAGGGGCCGCAGATACGCAGTATTTT.

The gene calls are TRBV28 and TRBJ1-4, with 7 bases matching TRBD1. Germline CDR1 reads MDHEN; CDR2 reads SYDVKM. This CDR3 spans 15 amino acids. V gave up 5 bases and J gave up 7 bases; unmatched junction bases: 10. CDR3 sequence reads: CASSVGGGVGEKLFF. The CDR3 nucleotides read TGTGCCAGCAGTGTAGGGGGCGGCGTAGGTGAAAAACTGTTTTTT.

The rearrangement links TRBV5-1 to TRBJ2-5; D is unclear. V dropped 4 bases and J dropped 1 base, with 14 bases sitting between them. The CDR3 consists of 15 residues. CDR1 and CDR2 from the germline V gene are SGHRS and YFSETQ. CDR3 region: CASSPRGSIQETQYF. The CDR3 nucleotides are TGCGCCAGCAGCCCCCGCGGCAGTATCCAAGAGACCCAGTACTTC.